The 29 T cell receptor beta chains below were found in one sample sequenced in a study of glioma-infiltrating T cells after dendritic cell vaccination. Sequencing used immunoSEQ multiplex PCR; TCRdb keeps in-frame clones, though not all of them. The table records around 67,000 clones, 81% of them present only once. Source: blood, taken before dendritic cell vaccination. These receptors originate from a human donor with glioblastoma.

The chain combines TRBV6-6 with TRBJ1-2; D might be TRBD1 (6 bases). The germline V gene encodes CDR1 MNHNY and CDR2 SVGAGI (reference sequence). This CDR3 comprises 12 residues. Trimming cost V 4 bases and J 6 bases, with 9 bases left between them. The CDR3 DNA reads TGTGCCAGCAGTTCCGGACAGAATGGCTACACCTTC. Its protein product is CASSSGQNGYTF.

In its sample, this clone was seen once. The J gene is TRBJ1-1, the V gene TRBV19; 7 nucleotides match TRBD1. Germline values: CDR1 LNHDA, CDR2 SQIVND (reference sequence). After removal of 4 bases from V and 1 base from J, the junction contained 3 bases not matched to a gene. This CDR3 is 14 amino acids long. CDR3 region: CASSNGQENTEAFF. The DNA for the CDR3 is TGTGCCAGTAGTAACGGACAGGAGAACACTGAAGCTTTCTTT.

CDR3: CASSLELASYNEQFF. The DNA for the CDR3 is TGTGCCAGCAGCTTAGAACTAGCATCCTACAATGAGCAGTTCTTC. This chain uses TRBV7-3 with TRBJ2-1, with D tentatively TRBD2 (6 bases). The CDR3 totals 15 residues. Per the germline V gene, CDR1 is SGHTA and CDR2 is FQGTGA. Deletions cut 2 bases from V and 1 base from J, with 9 bases between.

CDR3 residues: CAIRGTGDSNQPQHF. CDR3 coding DNA: TGTGCCATCAGGGGGACAGGCGATAGCAATCAGCCCCAGCATTTT. The genes are TRBV10-3 and TRBJ1-5, with TRBD1 identical over 8 bases. This CDR3 is 15 amino acids long. Trimming at V came to 6 bases and at J to 0 bases, leaving 4 bases not matched to a gene. Germline values: CDR1 ENHRY, CDR2 SYGVKD.

This clone came up a few times. The rearrangement joins TRBV11-2 to TRBJ1-4, with D possibly being TRBD1 (5 bases). This CDR3 comprises 16 residues. CDR1 is SGHAT, CDR2 FQNNGV, per germline. V was trimmed by 4 bases and J by 5 bases, leaving 17 bases between them. CDR3 in amino acids: CASSWRSGASNEKLFF. The CDR3 coding sequence is TGTGCCAGCAGCTGGCGTAGTGGGGCGTCGAATGAAAAACTGTTTTTT.

This chain connects TRBV5-1 to TRBJ2-5, with 11 bases aligning to TRBD2. V shed 1 base and J 2 bases; nucleotides not matched to a gene: 1. CDR1 and CDR2 from the germline V gene are SGHRS and YFSETQ. The CDR3 length is 15 residues. CDR3 residues: CASSLTSGGQETQYF. For the CDR3, the DNA is TGCGCCAGCAGCTTGACTAGCGGGGGACAAGAGACCCAGTACTTC.

The CDR3 bases are TGTGCCAGCAGTTCTCGGTTTGGGACACAGAACACTGAAGCTTTCTTT. Translating it yields CASSSRFGTQNTEAFF. V and J are TRBV5-6 and TRBJ1-1; D perhaps matches TRBD1 (6 bases). The CDR3 loop spans 16 amino acids. Per germline, CDR1 SGHDT and CDR2 YYEEEE. Trimming removed 5 bases from V and 1 base from J, with 18 bases in between.

This clone showed up just a few times. The chain employs TRBV19 and TRBJ1-6; D is ambiguous. Germline V CDR1 and CDR2: LNHDA, SQIVND (reference sequence). The V end lost 2 bases, the J end lost 0 bases, and 11 bases lay between the germline ends. The CDR3 extends over 17 amino acids. CDR3 region: CASSILPGSSYNSPLHF. DNA of the CDR3: TGTGCCAGTAGTATATTGCCGGGATCCTCCTATAATTCACCCCTCCACTTT.

The chain has TRBV5-1 and TRBJ1-1, with 8 nucleotides matching TRBD1. From germline, CDR1 is SGHRS and CDR2 YFSETQ. The CDR3 extends over 16 amino acids. The J segment lost 1 base and the V segment lost 1 base, leaving 6 bases of the junction unmatched. CDR3 residues: CASSLWTGTGNTEAFF. As DNA, the CDR3 is TGCGCCAGCAGCTTGTGGACAGGGACTGGGAACACTGAAGCTTTCTTT.

Worth noting for this clone: Within the sample, other DNA sequences also encode this same CDR3. The chain recombines TRBV6-5 with TRBJ1-2; 7 nucleotides match TRBD1. The germline gives CDR1 MNHEY, CDR2 SVGAGI. The CDR3 loop spans 14 amino acids. After removal of 0 bases from V and 7 bases from J, the junction contained 5 bases not matched to a gene. The CDR3, as DNA: TGTGCCAGCAGTTACTCGACAGGGAGAAGTGGCTACACCTTC. Amino acids: CASSYSTGRSGYTF.

This clone was seen just once. This sequence joins TRBV7-3 and TRBJ2-5; tentatively, D is TRBD2 (5 bases). V was pared by 6 bases and J by 5 bases, with 19 bases between. Germline CDR1 and CDR2: SGHTA and FQGTGA. CDR3 length: 15 residues. The CDR3 loop is CASSRTGSTAETQYF. DNA for the CDR3: TGTGCCAGCAGTAGAACGGGAAGTACCGCGGAGACCCAGTACTTC. Complete variable domain (other parts from reference TRBV7-3 and TRBJ2-5): GAGVSQTPSNKVTEKGKYVELRCDPISGHTALYWYRQSLGQGPEFLIYFQGTGAADDSGLPNDRFFAVRPEGSVSTLKIQRTERGDSAVYLCASSRTGSTAETQYFGPGTRLLVL.

CDR3 DNA: TGCGCCAGCAGCTTGGCCGCCGGGAACACCGGGGAGCTGTTTTTT. Encoded protein: CASSLAAGNTGELFF. The chain has TRBV5-1 and TRBJ2-2; D gene uncertain. The V end was cut by 0 bases, the J end by 1 base, with 7 bases between. Germline CDR1 is SGHRS and CDR2 is YFSETQ. CDR3 length equals 15 residues.

This clone was counted a single time. The chain joins TRBV7-6 to TRBJ2-3; D remains ambiguous. V was cut by 3 bases and J by 0 bases, with 7 bases left in between. Germline V lookup: CDR1 SGHVS, CDR2 FNYEAQ. The CDR3 sequence is 14 residues long. The CDR3 region has the DNA TGTGCCAGCAGCTTTCCGCAGAGCACAGATACGCAGTATTTT. Its translation is CASSFPQSTDTQYF.

V gene TRBV6-1 combines with J gene TRBJ2-3, with D perhaps matching TRBD1 (6 bases). From germline, CDR1 is MNHNS and CDR2 SASEGT. The CDR3 is made up of 16 amino acids. Trimming removed 0 bases from V and 4 bases from J, with 14 bases in between. The CDR3 reads CASSEAGTGLADTQYF. CDR3 sequence (DNA): TGTGCCAGCAGTGAAGCGGGTACAGGGTTGGCAGATACGCAGTATTTT.

The J gene is TRBJ1-2, the V gene TRBV25-1; no clear D gene. There are 13 residues in the CDR3. V lost 5 bases to trimming and J lost 9 bases, with 16 bases between them. The germline CDR1 and CDR2 sequences are MGHDK and SYGVNS. CDR3 sequence: CASSHSGVGSYTF. In DNA, the CDR3 is TGTGCCAGCAGTCATTCCGGGGTCGGTAGCTACACCTTC.

Written as DNA, the CDR3 is TGCGCCAGCAGCTTACTAGGACAGGGGGTTCAAGAGACCCAGTACTTC. Protein product: CASSLLGQGVQETQYF. This chain joins TRBV5-1 and TRBJ2-5; 10 positions match TRBD1. Germline V lookup: CDR1 SGHRS, CDR2 YFSETQ. The CDR3 spans 16 residues. The junction had 6 bases not matched to a gene; V was cut back by 2 bases and J by 2 bases.

The J gene is TRBJ2-1, the V gene TRBV5-1, with TRBD2 matching over 11 bases. Germline lookup yields CDR1 SGHRS and CDR2 YFSETQ. The trim removed 3 bases at V and 5 bases at J, leaving 4 bases unmatched. The CDR3 spans 15 residues. The CDR3 sequence: CASSSGLADHNEQFF. The CDR3 DNA is TGCGCCAGCAGCTCGGGACTAGCGGATCACAATGAGCAGTTCTTC.

The chain employs TRBV5-1 and TRBJ2-1, with 14 nucleotides matching TRBD2. V lost 2 bases, J lost 4 bases, and 5 bases stayed unmatched. Germline V gives CDR1 SGHRS, CDR2 YFSETQ. The CDR3 consists of 17 residues. The CDR3 DNA follows: TGCGCCAGCAGCTTTGGACTAGCGGGGGGATTGTACAATGAGCAGTTCTTC. As protein: CASSFGLAGGLYNEQFF.

The chain recombines TRBV5-6 with TRBJ2-2; D gene ambiguous. CDR1 is SGHDT, CDR2 YYEEEE, per germline. Trimming took off 6 bases at V and 4 bases at J, with 10 bases between the two ends. The length of the CDR3 is 13 residues. This chain's CDR3 is CASNREVTGELFF. The CDR3 DNA follows: TGTGCCAGCAACCGAGAGGTCACCGGGGAGCTGTTTTTT.

The chain employs TRBV19 and TRBJ2-1, with a weak D call TRBD2 (6 bases). Trimming cost V 6 bases and J 1 base, with 16 bases left between them. Germline values: CDR1 LNHDA, CDR2 SQIVND (reference sequence). The length of the CDR3 is 16 residues. As DNA, the CDR3 is TGTGCCAGTAGCCCCCCCGGAGGGTTTTCCTACAATGAGCAGTTCTTC. Protein sequence: CASSPPGGFSYNEQFF.

This clone was seen a handful of times. The genes are TRBV18 and TRBJ2-7; D perhaps matches TRBD1 (5 bases). V lost 3 bases and J lost 5, with 17 bases in between. This CDR3 region has 15 residues. Per the germline V gene, CDR1 is KGHSH and CDR2 is LQKENI. In DNA, the CDR3 is TGTGCCAGCTCACCGGGTCAGGGCCAGGTCAACGAGCAGTACTTC. Its protein is CASSPGQGQVNEQYF. Full variable domain (outside the CDR3, taken from reference TRBV18 and TRBJ2-7): NAGVMQNPRHLVRRRGQEARLRCSPMKGHSHVYWYRQLPEEGLKFMVYLQKENIIDESGMPKERFSAEFPKEGPSILRIQQVVRGDSAAYFCASSPGQGQVNEQYFGPGTRLTVT.

This sequence joins TRBV4-1 and TRBJ1-2; 9 nucleotides line up with TRBD1. In germline, CDR1 is MGHRA, CDR2 YSYEKL. The J segment lost 6 bases and the V segment lost 4 bases, leaving 9 bases of the junction unmatched. CDR3 size: 15 residues. In DNA, the CDR3 is TGCGCCAGCAGCCGATTAGAACAGGGGGCAGATGGCTACACCTTC. As protein: CASSRLEQGADGYTF.

The V gene is TRBV5-1, the J gene TRBJ1-3; D gene uncertain. Trimming left V 3 bases short and J 0 bases short, with 10 bases between. In germline, CDR1 is SGHRS, CDR2 YFSETQ. CDR3 length: 15 residues. The CDR3 DNA follows: TGCGCCAGCAGCTCAGGCAGGAACTCTGGAAACACCATATATTTT. The encoded protein is CASSSGRNSGNTIYF. Variable domain in full (rest from reference TRBV5-1 and TRBJ1-3): KAGVTQTPRYLIKTRGQQVTLSCSPISGHRSVSWYQQTPGQGLQFLFEYFSETQRNKGNFPGRFSGRQFSNSRSEMNVSTLELGDSALYLCASSSGRNSGNTIYFGEGSWLTVV.

This clone was counted between two and nine times. The chain recombines TRBV7-9 with TRBJ1-5; 7 nucleotides match TRBD1. This CDR3 contains 15 residues. Trimming at V came to 1 base and at J to 5 bases, leaving 5 bases not matched to a gene. CDR1 and CDR2 (germline): SEHNR, FQNEAQ (reference sequence). CDR3 sequence: CASSLDGTGDQPQHF. The DNA for the CDR3 is TGTGCCAGCAGCTTAGACGGTACAGGGGATCAGCCCCAGCATTTT.

The chain links TRBV2 to TRBJ2-3; D is unclear. V gave up 3 bases and J gave up 0 bases, with 10 bases separating them. Per germline, CDR1 SNHLY and CDR2 FYNNEI. The length of the CDR3 is 15 residues. This chain's CDR3 is CASSEGTSSTDTQYF. The CDR3 region has the DNA TGTGCCAGCAGTGAGGGCACCTCTAGCACAGATACGCAGTATTTT.

The genes are TRBV30 and TRBJ1-5, with a weak D call TRBD1 (5 bases). CDR3 length: 15 residues. Germline V gene sequence: CDR1 GTSNPN, CDR2 SVGIG (reference sequence). Trimming stripped 0 bases from V and 2 bases from J, with 11 bases between. This chain's CDR3 is CAWSVRRVGNQPQHF. The CDR3 DNA reads TGTGCCTGGAGTGTTCGCAGGGTAGGCAATCAGCCCCAGCATTTT.

This rearrangement joins TRBV5-4 to TRBJ2-3; 11 positions match TRBD1. J gave up 3 bases and V 2 bases, and 5 bases lay outside the gene matches. The CDR3 totals 16 residues. The germline V gene has CDR1 SGHNT and CDR2 YYREEE (reference sequence). The CDR3 spells CASSLPGQGVTDTQYF. CDR3 sequence (DNA): TGTGCCAGCAGCTTACCGGGACAGGGGGTAACAGATACGCAGTATTTT.

The CDR3 nucleotides are TGTGCCAGCAGCCCAAGAACCGGGTTCATTGAAAAACTGTTTTTT. Amino acids: CASSPRTGFIEKLFF. This chain joins TRBV14 and TRBJ1-4; unclear D gene. V was trimmed by 4 bases and J by 7 bases, leaving 16 bases between them. CDR1 is SGHDN and CDR2 is FVKESK in the germline V gene. This CDR3 has 15 residues.

The chain links TRBV12-5 to TRBJ2-1; TRBD2 aligns across 7 bases. The CDR3 runs 15 residues. V dropped 6 bases and J dropped 8; count of bases not matched to a gene: 13. Looked up from germline, CDR1 is LGHNT and CDR2 is FRNRAP. The CDR3 coding sequence is TGTGCTAGTGGACCCCCGGGGCGGGGGATCGATGAGCAGTTCTTC. Its translation is CASGPPGRGIDEQFF.